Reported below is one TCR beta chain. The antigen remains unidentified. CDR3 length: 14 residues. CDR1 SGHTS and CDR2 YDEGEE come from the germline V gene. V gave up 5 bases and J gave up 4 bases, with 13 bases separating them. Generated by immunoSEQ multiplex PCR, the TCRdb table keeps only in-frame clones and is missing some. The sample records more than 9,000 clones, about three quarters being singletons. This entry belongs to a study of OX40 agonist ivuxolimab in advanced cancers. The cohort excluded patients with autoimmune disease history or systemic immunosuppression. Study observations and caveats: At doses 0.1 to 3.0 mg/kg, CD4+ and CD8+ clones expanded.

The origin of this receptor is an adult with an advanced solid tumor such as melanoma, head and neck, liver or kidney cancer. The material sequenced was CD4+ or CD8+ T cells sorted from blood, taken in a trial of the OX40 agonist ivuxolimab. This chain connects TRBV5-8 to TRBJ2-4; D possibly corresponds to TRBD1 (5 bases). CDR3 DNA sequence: TGTGCCAGCAGAGACGACAGCCGTAAAAACATTCAGTACTTC. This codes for CASRDDSRKNIQYF.